The T cell receptor beta chain described here comes from a study of OX40 agonist ivuxolimab in advanced cancers. Germline CDR1 reads SGDLS; CDR2 reads YYNGEE. With V trimmed by 0 bases and J by 1 base, 7 bases remained unmatched. The CDR3 loop spans 18 amino acids. Anyone with autoimmune disease history or systemic immunosuppression was excluded. Measured with immunoSEQ multiplex PCR; TCRdb has only the in-frame clones, and not every one. The table includes about 76,000 clones, less than 90% detected once. Sample: CD4+ or CD8+ T cells sorted from blood, taken in a trial of the OX40 agonist ivuxolimab. The J gene is TRBJ2-1, the V gene TRBV9, with 10 bases fitting TRBD2. This receptor was obtained from an adult with an advanced solid tumor such as melanoma, head and neck, liver or kidney cancer. The DNA for the CDR3 is TGTGCCAGCAGCGTAGCTCTTCCGGGACTAGCGTCCTACAATGAGCAGTTCTTC. Translating gives CASSVALPGLASYNEQFF.